Shown below are 21 T cell receptor beta chains from a single sample sequenced in a study of cytomegalovirus exposure and HLA in healthy donors. In the PCR, 60 Vbeta and 13 Jbeta primers were used. TCRdb's table, derived via immunoSEQ multiplex PCR, lists solely in-frame clones and lacks some. The profile shows fewer than 85,000 clones, about four fifths of them singletons. Sequenced: PBMCs. All receptors come from a male donor in good health and CMV-seropositive.

The chain couples TRBV29-1 to TRBJ2-7, with TRBD2 identical over 9 bases. Germline V gene lookup returns CDR1 SQVTM and CDR2 ANQGSEA. V shed 3 bases and J 2 bases; nucleotides not matched to a gene: 14. This CDR3 comprises 17 residues. DNA for the CDR3: TGCAGCGTTGAGGTGGTGAAGCGGGAGGTCACCACCTACGAGCAGTACTTC. It codes for CSVEVVKREVTTYEQYF.

The rearrangement joins TRBV7-7 to TRBJ2-1; the D is unclear. This CDR3 is built from 13 residues. CDR1 is SSHAT, CDR2 FNYEAQ, per germline (reference sequence). Trimming stripped 5 bases from V and 6 bases from J, with 11 bases between. The chain's CDR3 is CASSASPGNEQFF. In nucleotides, the CDR3 is TGTGCCAGCAGCGCCTCCCCAGGCAATGAGCAGTTCTTC.

V is TRBV30 and J is TRBJ2-1; possibly TRBD2 for D (5 bases). This CDR3 is built from 13 residues. Germline V lookup: CDR1 GTSNPN, CDR2 SVGIG (reference sequence). Deletions cut 2 bases from V and 0 bases from J, with 5 bases between. CDR3 nucleotides: TGTGCCTGGAGTACTAGCTCCTACAATGAGCAGTTCTTC. The encoded protein is CAWSTSSYNEQFF.

This clone came up once. V is TRBV5-4 and J is TRBJ2-7; D may be TRBD2 (6 bases). CDR3 size: 14 residues. CDR1 is SGHNT and CDR2 is YYREEE in the germline V gene (reference sequence). V lost 4 bases and J 2 bases, leaving 13 bases between the germline ends. The CDR3 DNA is TGTGCCAGCAGCCTGGGGAGGAGTCCCTACGAGCAGTACTTC. Translating gives CASSLGRSPYEQYF.

This sequence joins TRBV5-1 and TRBJ1-4; weak D call: TRBD1 (6 bases). Deletions cut 4 bases from V and 7 bases from J, with 20 bases between. The CDR3 covers 16 residues. Germline values: CDR1 SGHRS, CDR2 YFSETQ. The DNA of the CDR3 is TGCGCCAGCAGCGAGCGACGGGACACGTCCACTGAAAAACTGTTTTTT. Encoded protein: CASSERRDTSTEKLFF. Full variable domain (rest looked up from reference TRBV5-1 and TRBJ1-4): KAGVTQTPRYLIKTRGQQVTLSCSPISGHRSVSWYQQTPGQGLQFLFEYFSETQRNKGNFPGRFSGRQFSNSRSEMNVSTLELGDSALYLCASSERRDTSTEKLFFGSGTQLSVL.

V is TRBV18 and J is TRBJ2-6; D remains ambiguous. This CDR3 comprises 17 residues. Trimming shortened V by 0 bases and J by 4 bases, and 13 bases separated the two germline ends. Germline V gene lookup returns CDR1 KGHSH and CDR2 LQKENI. In DNA, the CDR3 is TGTGCCAGCTCACCACCGTGGTCGGGTTCCGGGGCCAACGTCCTGACTTTC. This gives the protein CASSPPWSGSGANVLTF.

V gene TRBV7-9 combines with J gene TRBJ1-2; D is perhaps TRBD1 (5 bases). The ends were cut back, 2 bases at V and 5 bases at J, with 12 bases in the middle. This CDR3 region has 14 residues. Germline V gene data show CDR1 as SEHNR and CDR2 as FQNEAQ (reference sequence). CDR3 amino acids: CASSLTGGGYGYTF. The CDR3, as DNA: TGTGCCAGCAGCTTAACAGGCGGGGGGTATGGCTACACCTTC.

This chain connects TRBV15 to TRBJ1-1, with D perhaps TRBD1 (5 bases). CDR3 length equals 13 residues. The V gene lost 3 bases and the J gene lost 5 bases, with 10 bases spanning the gap. CDR1 and CDR2 (germline): LNHNV, YYDKDF (reference sequence). CDR3 loop: CATSRRGGTEAFF. The CDR3 DNA follows: TGTGCCACCAGCAGGAGGGGAGGGACTGAAGCTTTCTTT.

The chain joins TRBV6-5 to TRBJ2-2; 11 positions match TRBD2. CDR1 and CDR2 from the germline V gene are MNHEY and SVGAGI. V dropped 6 bases and J dropped 4; count of bases not matched to a gene: 4. CDR3 length equals 15 residues. The CDR3 loop reads CASSLAGGTTGELFF. The CDR3 DNA reads as TGTGCCAGCAGCCTAGCGGGGGGAACCACCGGGGAGCTGTTTTTT.

The V gene is TRBV4-1, the J gene TRBJ2-7, with 10 bases matching TRBD1. The length of the CDR3 is 16 residues. CDR1 and CDR2 from the germline V gene are MGHRA and YSYEKL. Losses at the gene ends were 4 bases for V and 1 base for J; bases not matched to a gene: 7. CDR3 DNA: TGCGCCAGCAGCCGAGTGACAGGGGGCATTTCCTACGAGCAGTACTTC. It specifies CASSRVTGGISYEQYF.

The chain carries TRBV2 and TRBJ2-3, with 11 bases that match TRBD1. The germline V gene has CDR1 SNHLY and CDR2 FYNNEI. This CDR3 comprises 18 residues. Trimming at V came to 6 bases and at J to 5 bases, leaving 16 bases not matched to a gene. The CDR3 DNA reads as TGTGCCAGCAGCCCCGGGACAGGGGGATCACAGTTGAGAGATACGCAGTATTTT. As protein: CASSPGTGGSQLRDTQYF.

This chain uses TRBV5-6 with TRBJ1-6, with 12 bases aligning to TRBD1. Germline assignment: CDR1 SGHDT and CDR2 YYEEEE. There are 19 residues in the CDR3. After removal of 2 bases from V and 0 bases from J, the junction contained 6 bases not matched to a gene. The CDR3 sequence is CASSFGTGGGSSYNSPLHF. In nucleotides, the CDR3 is TGTGCCAGCAGCTTCGGGACAGGGGGCGGGAGCTCCTATAATTCACCCCTCCACTTT.

J is TRBJ2-5 and V is TRBV5-1, with TRBD1 identical over 8 bases. The J call may be in error: the DNA end matches TRBJ2-7 better. CDR3 size: 18 residues. CDR1 and CDR2 (germline): SGHRS, YFSETQ. CDR3 protein: CASSLGPPGTGLNYEQYF. In DNA, the CDR3 is TGCGCCAGCAGCTTGGGACCCCCCGGGACAGGACTCAACTACGAGCAGTACTTC.

The J gene is TRBJ2-1, the V gene TRBV6-5; D may be TRBD1 (6 bases). The germline CDR1 and CDR2 sequences are MNHEY and SVGAGI. V was clipped by 0 bases and J by 2 bases, with 11 bases between them. The CDR3 has 16 residues. The CDR3 DNA is TGTGCCAGCAGTTACTCGGGGACACGGACCTACAATGAGCAGTTCTTC. It translates to CASSYSGTRTYNEQFF.

This sequence joins TRBV5-1 and TRBJ2-1; D might be TRBD2 (5 bases). V lost 2 bases and J lost 12, with 12 bases in between. The CDR3 covers 12 residues. Germline V lookup: CDR1 SGHRS, CDR2 YFSETQ. The CDR3 nucleotides are TGCGCCAGCAGCTTCGACCGAGGAGGGCAGTTCTTC. As protein: CASSFDRGGQFF.

The V call is TRBV18, the J call TRBJ1-3, with 7 bases identical to TRBD1. After removal of 0 bases from V and 2 bases from J, the junction contained 4 bases not matched to a gene. The CDR3 has 16 amino acids. The germline gives CDR1 KGHSH, CDR2 LQKENI. The CDR3 is CASSPPTGKAGNTIYF. The CDR3, as DNA: TGTGCCAGCTCACCACCGACAGGGAAGGCTGGAAACACCATATATTTT.

The chain combines TRBV18 with TRBJ2-3; D may be TRBD1 (6 bases). V lost 5 bases, J lost 4 bases, and 13 bases lay in between. Germline assignment: CDR1 KGHSH and CDR2 LQKENI. This CDR3 spans 14 amino acids. The CDR3 is CASSFSGTSDTQYF. The CDR3 bases are TGTGCCAGCTCATTTTCAGGGACATCAGATACGCAGTATTTT.

The chain links TRBV25-1 to TRBJ2-5, with 11 positions matching TRBD2. Germline V gives CDR1 MGHDK, CDR2 SYGVNS. CDR3 length: 14 amino acids. After removal of 10 bases from V and 5 bases from J, the junction contained 9 bases not matched to a gene. This CDR3 reads CANIPSGRQETQYF. CDR3 nucleotides: TGTGCCAACATTCCTAGCGGGAGGCAGGAGACCCAGTACTTC.

This chain joins TRBV7-6 and TRBJ2-1, with TRBD2 matching over 14 bases. The CDR3 extends over 20 amino acids. Germline assignment: CDR1 SGHVS and CDR2 FNYEAQ. V was clipped by 5 bases and J by 1 base; unmatched bases: 13. This CDR3 is CASSPSVRRLAGGSYNEQFF. The CDR3 nucleotides are TGTGCCAGCAGCCCTAGCGTCCGGAGACTAGCGGGAGGGTCCTACAATGAGCAGTTCTTC.

The chain has TRBV15 and TRBJ2-7; 12 bases agree with TRBD2. V dropped 1 base and J dropped 7; count of bases not matched to a gene: 8. There are 16 residues in the CDR3. Germline CDR1 reads LNHNV; CDR2 reads YYDKDF (reference sequence). The CDR3 bases are TGTGCCACCAGCAGAGGGACTAGCGGGACTCTGGGAGAGCAGTACTTC. It yields the protein CATSRGTSGTLGEQYF.

This clone showed up just a few times. This chain connects TRBV7-2 to TRBJ2-3; 9 bases match TRBD2. The germline CDR1 and CDR2 sequences are SGHTA and FQGNSA. J lost 5 bases, V lost 4 bases, and 10 bases had no gene match. This CDR3 contains 16 residues. The CDR3 loop is CASSSARGGARDTQYF. In DNA form, the CDR3 reads TGTGCCAGCAGCTCAGCCCGCGGGGGGGCCCGAGATACGCAGTATTTT. The entire variable domain, with the rest obtained from reference TRBV7-2 and TRBJ2-3, is as follows: GAGVSQSPSNKVTEKGKDVELRCDPISGHTALYWYRQSLGQGLEFLIYFQGNSAPDKSGLPSDRFSAERTGGSVSTLTIQRTQQEDSAVYLCASSSARGGARDTQYFGPGTRLTVL.